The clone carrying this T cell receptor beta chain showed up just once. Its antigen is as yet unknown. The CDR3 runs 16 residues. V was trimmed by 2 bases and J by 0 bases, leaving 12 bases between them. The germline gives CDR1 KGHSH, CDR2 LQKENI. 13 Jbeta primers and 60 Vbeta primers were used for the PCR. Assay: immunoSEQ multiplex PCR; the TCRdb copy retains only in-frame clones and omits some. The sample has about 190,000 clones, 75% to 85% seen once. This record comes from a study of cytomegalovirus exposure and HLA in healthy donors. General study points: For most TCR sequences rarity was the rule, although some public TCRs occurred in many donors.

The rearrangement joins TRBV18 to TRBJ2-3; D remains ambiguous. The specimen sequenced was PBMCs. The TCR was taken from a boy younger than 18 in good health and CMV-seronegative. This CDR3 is CASSPSLQTSTDTQYF. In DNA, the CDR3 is TGTGCCAGCTCACCATCTCTCCAGACTAGCACAGATACGCAGTATTTT.